This T cell receptor beta chain was recovered during a study of shared clonotypes between healthy human individuals. The wider study: CD4 naive and CD4 memory each took three plates per donor, while CD8 naive took two and CD8 memory one. Whole-study results and caveats: Some clonotypes were shared by all four sorted-subset donors, while others were not shared. The non-shared ones had lower generation probabilities than the shared ones. Sequencing of the sorted subsets was shown by rarefaction to be incomplete despite large depth.

Profiling relied on immunoSEQ multiplex PCR, and the TCRdb table lists in-frame clones only, not all of them. Counted here are 700,000 or so clones, roughly 78% occurring once; the ten biggest clones make up approximately 1.8%. The CDR3 length is 17 residues. Germline CDR1 and CDR2: MDHEN and SYDVKM. The V gene lost 6 bases and the J gene lost 2 bases, with 21 bases spanning the gap. As to this clone: No antigen is known for it.

What was sequenced was memory CD4+ T cells sorted from blood. Subset specified: CD45RA-negative fraction. This receptor was obtained from a woman between 25 and 40 years old in good health. V usage is TRBV28 and J usage is TRBJ2-3, with D perhaps matching TRBD2 (6 bases). CDR3 coding DNA: TGTGCCAGCAGCCCCACCCCGGGACTCCTTTACACAGATACGCAGTATTTT. Translation: CASSPTPGLLYTDTQYF.